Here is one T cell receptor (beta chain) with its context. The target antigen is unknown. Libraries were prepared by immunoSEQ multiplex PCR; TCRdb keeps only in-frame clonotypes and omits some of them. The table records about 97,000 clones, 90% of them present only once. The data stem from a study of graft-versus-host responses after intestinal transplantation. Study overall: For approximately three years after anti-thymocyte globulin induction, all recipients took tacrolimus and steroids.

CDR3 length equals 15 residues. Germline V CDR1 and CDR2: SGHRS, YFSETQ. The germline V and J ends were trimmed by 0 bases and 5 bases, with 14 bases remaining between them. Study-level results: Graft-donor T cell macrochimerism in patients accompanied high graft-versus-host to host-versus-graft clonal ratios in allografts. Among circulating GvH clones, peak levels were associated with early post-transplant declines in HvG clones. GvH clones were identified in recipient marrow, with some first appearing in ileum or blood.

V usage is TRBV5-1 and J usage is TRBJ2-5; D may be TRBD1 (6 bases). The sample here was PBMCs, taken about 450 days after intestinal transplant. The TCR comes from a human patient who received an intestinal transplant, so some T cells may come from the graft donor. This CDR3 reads CASSLGATQGETQYF. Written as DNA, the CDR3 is TGCGCCAGCAGCTTGGGGGCCACGCAGGGGGAGACCCAGTACTTC.